One sample yielded the 4 T cell receptor beta chains listed below, sequenced in a study of blood T cell repertoires in COVID-19. Sequencing used immunoSEQ multiplex PCR; TCRdb keeps in-frame clones, though not all of them. Altogether approximately 130,000 clones are present, 77% being singletons, with the ten largest covering over 6.5%. The sample taken for sequencing was peripheral blood. The receptors stem from a human donor in a cohort sampled during active COVID-19.

The genes are TRBV4-1 and TRBJ1-1; possible D gene TRBD1, 6 bases. Germline lookup yields CDR1 MGHRA and CDR2 YSYEKL. The CDR3 runs to 16 residues. The germline V and J ends were trimmed by 0 bases and 6 bases, with 17 bases remaining between them. In nucleotides, the CDR3 is TGCGCCAGCAGCCAAGAAGATAAAGGGGGGGACCCTGAAGCTTTCTTT. Translation: CASSQEDKGGDPEAFF.

This clone was seen only a few times. This chain connects TRBV10-3 to TRBJ2-7; tentative D call: TRBD2 (7 bases). The germline CDR1 and CDR2 sequences are ENHRY and SYGVKD. Trimming removed 4 bases at V and 3 bases at J, with 13 bases between. The CDR3 extends over 14 amino acids. CDR3 in DNA: TGTGCCATCAGTGTAGGAGGGGGGGGCTACGAGCAGTACTTC. This gives the protein CAISVGGGGYEQYF.

The chain uses TRBV3-1 (or the pseudogene TRBV3-2) and TRBJ2-7; TRBD1 matches 7 bases. This CDR3 is built from 14 residues. J lost 2 bases, V lost 3 bases, and 4 bases had no gene match. The germline V gene encodes CDR1 LGHDT and CDR2 YNNKEL (reference sequence). The CDR3 here is CASSQTGSPYEQYF. CDR3 coding DNA: TGTGCCAGCAGCCAGACAGGGTCCCCCTACGAGCAGTACTTC.

The chain has TRBV19 and TRBJ1-1; 8 nucleotides line up with TRBD1. Germline CDR1 is LNHDA and CDR2 is SQIVND (reference sequence). V lost 3 bases to trimming and J lost 6 bases; unmatched junction nucleotides: 6. The CDR3 has 14 amino acids. The CDR3 DNA reads as TGTGCCAGTAGTATCCAGGGGGCGCCTCCTGAAGCTTTCTTT. The encoded protein is CASSIQGAPPEAFF.